This TCR beta chain was captured by sequencing in a study of blood T cell repertoires in COVID-19. The assay was immunoSEQ multiplex PCR, and TCRdb's table has in-frame clones only and misses some. In the table there are around 250,000 clones, about 87% of which are singletons. CDR3 length: 16 amino acids. CDR1 and CDR2 from the germline V gene are SGHNT and YYREEE (reference sequence). Trimming cost V 4 bases and J 6 bases; bases outside gene matches: 8. The sequenced material came from PBMCs or T cells enriched from blood (not recorded which). This chain uses TRBV5-4 with TRBJ2-2, with 11 nucleotides matching TRBD1. The TCR originated in a man over 45 who had been exposed to COVID-19. CDR3 loop: CASSTHGQGASGELFF. CDR3 DNA: TGTGCCAGCAGCACACACGGACAGGGGGCTTCCGGGGAGCTGTTTTTT.